This paragraph reports one T cell receptor beta chain. Antigen: not known. The study profiled TCR beta VDJ and CDR3 using genomic DNA as template. Via MiXCR, TCRdb re-called the reads, giving one row per CDR3 protein. The table has 200,000 to 300,000 distinct CDR3 sequences, approximately 86% seen once. Sequenced patients had shown CD8+CD57+ cell expansion by flow cytometry. Between the trimmed V and J ends, which lost 8 bases and 2 bases, there was a span of 12 bases. CDR3 length equals 12 residues. Germline assignment: CDR1 DFQATT and CDR2 SNEGSKA (reference sequence). The data originate from a study of CD8+CD57+ T cells in acquired aplastic anemia. Study-level results: Some 28 CD8+ CDR3 sequences occurred in both the patients and the controls.

This receptor was identified in a human donor with aplastic anemia. Sequenced sample: sorted CD4+, CD8+, or CD8+CD57+ T cells (not recorded which) from PBMCs. The chain is built from TRBV20-1 and TRBJ1-2; D call uncertain. CDR3 nucleotides: TGCAGTCCCTATTATGCCAACTATGGCTACACCTTC. The encoded protein is CSPYYANYGYTF.